These T cell receptor beta chains were read from a single sample in a study of blood T cell repertoires in COVID-19. Profiling relied on immunoSEQ multiplex PCR, and the TCRdb table lists in-frame clones only, not all of them. The sample contains over 200,000 clones, around 75% of which appear only once. Sequenced material: peripheral blood. Receptors originate from a human donor in a cohort sampled during active COVID-19. The CDR3 runs from the conserved cysteine through the conserved F or W. The order of the fields is J gene, D gene, clone size, V gene, CDR3 protein, CDR3 DNA. The D gene is left open where the match is weak. Part of the rows lack a size; the others show once, few, many or a class for expanded clones.

>TRBJ2-7|TRBD2|.|TRBV9
CPPSAAGRLAGFYEQYF
TGCCCCCCCAGCGCAGCGGGGCGGCTAGCGGGGTTCTACGAGCAGTACTTC
>TRBJ2-3|TRBD1|.|TRBV27
CASSYTGVNTQYF
TGTGCCAGCAGCTATACAGGGGTGAATACGCAGTATTTT
>TRBJ2-7|.|few|TRBV4-1
CASSLGQFESSYEQYF
TGCGCCAGCAGCCTCGGACAGTTCGAGAGCTCCTACGAGCAGTACTTC
>TRBJ2-2|TRBD2|.|TRBV11-3
CASSSPSGRAPGLFF
TGTGCCAGCAGCTCTCCTAGCGGGAGGGCCCCAGGGCTGTTTTTT
>TRBJ1-5|.|.|TRBV15
CATSRHPEGGQPQHF
TGTGCCACCAGCAGACACCCGGAGGGGGGGCAGCCCCAGCATTTT
>TRBJ2-1|.|.|TRBV27
CASSSRTGRMYNEQFF
TGTGCCAGCAGTTCCCGGACGGGGAGAATGTACAATGAGCAGTTCTTC
>TRBJ2-7|TRBD1|.|TRBV5-1
CASSPQGAEYEQYF
TGCGCCAGCAGCCCACAGGGGGCGGAGTACGAGCAGTACTTC
>TRBJ2-7|.|.|TRBV19
CASSMVGAGEQYF
TGTGCCAGTAGTATGGTAGGGGCTGGTGAGCAGTACTTC
>TRBJ2-2|TRBD2|.|TRBV7-6
CASSPNPGQGWTSGRKELFF
TGTGCCAGCAGCCCGAATCCGGGACAGGGGTGGACTAGCGGGAGAAAAGAGCTGTTTTTT
>TRBJ2-3|TRBD2|.|TRBV7-2
CASSSGLAGLEDTQYF
TGTGCCAGCAGCTCCGGACTAGCGGGACTGGAGGATACGCAGTATTTT